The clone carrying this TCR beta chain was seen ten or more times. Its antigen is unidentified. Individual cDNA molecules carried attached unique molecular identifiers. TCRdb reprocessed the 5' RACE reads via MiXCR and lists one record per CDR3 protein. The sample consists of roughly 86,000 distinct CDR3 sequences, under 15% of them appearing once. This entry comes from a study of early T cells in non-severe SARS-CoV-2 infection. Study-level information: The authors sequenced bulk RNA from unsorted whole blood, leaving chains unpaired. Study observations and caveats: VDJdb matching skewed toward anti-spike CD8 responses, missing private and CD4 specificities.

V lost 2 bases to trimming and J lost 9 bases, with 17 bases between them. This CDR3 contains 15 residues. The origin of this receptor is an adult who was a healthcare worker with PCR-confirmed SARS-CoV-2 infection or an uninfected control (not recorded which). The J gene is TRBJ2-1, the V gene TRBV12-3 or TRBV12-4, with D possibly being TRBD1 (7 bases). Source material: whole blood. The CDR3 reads CASSLLQGEDSEQFF. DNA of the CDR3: TGTGCCAGCAGTTTACTGCAGGGGGAGGATAGTGAGCAGTTCTTC.